Presented here are 30 T cell receptor beta chains from one specimen sequenced in a study of CD8+CD57+ T cells in acquired aplastic anemia (dated by TCRdb to the late 2010s). The patients picked for sequencing were ones in whom flow cytometry had shown an expansion of CD8+CD57+ cells. Instrument on record: Illumina HiSeq 2000. TCR beta VDJ combination and CDR3 sequence profiling used genomic DNA as the template. TCRdb reprocessed the public reads (quality trimming at Q25 with fastp, clone calling with MiXCR) and kept in-frame beta chains. Each entry merges the rows of one CDR3 protein and shows their most common DNA and genes. The sample table contains roughly 250,000 distinct CDR3 sequences; only one count was recorded for roughly 80% of them. Jointly, the top ten make up around 40% of the sample. The sequenced sample was sorted CD4+, CD8+, or CD8+CD57+ T cells (not recorded which) from PBMCs. These receptors were obtained from a human donor with aplastic anemia.

This clonotype has just one count. The V and J genes are TRBV24-1 and TRBJ1-1, with a tentative D call TRBD1 (5 bases). Trimming cost V 5 bases and J 5 bases, with 17 bases left between them. CDR1 and CDR2 (germline): KGHDR, SFDVKD. CDR3 length equals 15 residues. The CDR3 sequence: CATSGVGGEKTEAFF. CDR3 sequence (DNA): TGTGCCACCAGTGGGGTGGGGGGGGAGAAAACTGAAGCTTTCTTT.

J is TRBJ2-5 and V is TRBV3-1, with TRBD2 matching over 7 bases. This CDR3 is 14 amino acids long. Looked up from germline, CDR1 is LGHDT and CDR2 is YNNKEL (reference sequence). Unmatched junction bases numbered 11, after V lost 8 bases and J lost 5 bases. CDR3: CASLKVWGGETQYF. The CDR3 DNA is TGTGCCAGCCTAAAGGTTTGGGGAGGGGAGACCCAGTACTTC.

The chain recombines TRBV2 with TRBJ2-3; TRBD2 matches at 8 bases. Matching the DNA end better, TRBJ2-5 makes the J call doubtful. The V gene's germline CDR1 is SNHLY and CDR2 FYNNEI. This CDR3 is built from 14 residues. DNA for the CDR3: TGTGCCAGCAGTGATACGCGGGGGGTGGATACCCAGTACTTC. Protein: CASSDTRGVDTQYF.

A few counts support this clonotype. V is TRBV10-3 and J is TRBJ2-5, with D uncertain. This CDR3 region has 13 residues. Looked up from germline, CDR1 is ENHRY and CDR2 is SYGVKD. Trimming removed 0 bases from V and 4 bases from J, with 6 bases in between. CDR3 residues: CAISESSGETQYF. Written as DNA, the CDR3 is TGTGCCATCAGTGAGTCTTCAGGAGAGACCCAGTACTTC.

V and J are TRBV7-8 and TRBJ1-1; no reliable D call. Germline loops: CDR1 SGHVS, CDR2 FQNEAQ. Trimming shortened V by 0 bases and J by 1 base, and 18 bases separated the two germline ends. This CDR3 is 18 amino acids long. The CDR3 loop is CASSLAGGADTQNTEAFF. The DNA for the CDR3 is TGTGCCAGCAGCTTAGCGGGAGGTGCCGATACGCAGAACACTGAAGCTTTCTTT.

The J gene is TRBJ2-7, the V gene TRBV9; D is possibly TRBD1 or TRBD2 (5 bases each). CDR3 length equals 13 residues. Germline assignment: CDR1 SGDLS and CDR2 YYNGEE. This chain's CDR3 is CASSGGSNTEHFV. The CDR3 bases are TGTGCCAGCAGCGGGGGGTCGAATACGGAGCATTTTGTC.

On this clonotype itself: The junction departs from germline at one end; a sequencing error may be responsible. This chain connects TRBV7-3 to TRBJ2-5, with D perhaps TRBD2 (5 bases). Germline V gene lookup returns CDR1 SGHTA and CDR2 FQGTGA. This CDR3 has 14 residues. CDR3 protein: CASSPPGPWGDPQF. CDR3 in DNA: TGTGCCAGCAGCCCACCTGGTCCCTGGGGAGACCCGCAGTTC.

The genes are TRBV7-6 and TRBJ2-7; D might be TRBD1 (6 bases). This CDR3 comprises 18 residues. Trimming stripped 3 bases from V and 1 base from J, with 22 bases between. The V gene's germline CDR1 is SGHVS and CDR2 FNYEAQ. The CDR3 reads CASSFHGSWTALSYEQYV. The DNA for the CDR3 is TGTGCCAGCAGCTTTCACGGTTCCTGGACAGCCCTTTCCTACGAGCAGTACGTC.

This clonotype was counted once. The germline gene is not matched at one end of the junction; a read error may be the cause. The chain joins TRBV7-8 to TRBJ2-3, with TRBD2 identical over 7 bases. Germline CDR1 and CDR2: SGHVS and FQNEAQ. This CDR3 has 14 residues. This chain's CDR3 is CASSLASGTSPYAF. DNA of the CDR3: TGTGCCAGCAGCTTAGCGAGCGGGACGTCCCCGTACGCATTT.

Points on this clonotype: Relative to the germline gene, one junction end is altered; a read error may explain this. This chain joins TRBV19 and TRBJ2-3; D ambiguous. CDR1 is LNHDA, CDR2 SQIVND, per germline (reference sequence). This CDR3 region has 14 residues. The DNA of the CDR3 is TGTGCCAGTAGTTTAGCTAGAGGTGCCGACACTGAGCATTTT. Protein product: CASSLARGADTEHF. Drawing the rest from reference TRBV19 and TRBJ2-3, the complete variable domain is DGGITQSPKYLFRKEGQNVTLSCEQNLNHDAMYWYRQDPGQGLRLIYYSQIVNDFQKGDIAEGYSVSREKKESFPLTVTSAQKNPTAFYLCASSLARGADTEHFGPGTRLTVL.

This chain joins TRBV11-2 and TRBJ2-7, with 7 positions matching TRBD1. Trimming cost V 4 bases and J 3 bases; bases outside gene matches: 6. This CDR3 spans 14 amino acids. The germline CDR1 and CDR2 sequences are SGHAT and FQNNGV. The CDR3 reads CASSSGQIGYEQYF. The CDR3 coding sequence is TGTGCCAGCAGCTCGGGACAGATTGGCTACGAGCAGTACTTC.

In its sample, this clonotype was seen once. V is TRBV7-9 and J is TRBJ2-1; D perhaps matches TRBD2 (5 bases). V was trimmed by 4 bases and J by 12 bases, leaving 25 bases between them. CDR3 length: 16 residues. The germline V gene encodes CDR1 SEHNR and CDR2 FQNEAQ (reference sequence). CDR3 nucleotide sequence: TGTGCCAGCAGCTCTCAAAGAAGCGAGGGCTGCGATGCGCAGTTCTTC. Translating it yields CASSSQRSEGCDAQFF. Full variable domain (missing parts from reference TRBV7-9 and TRBJ2-1): DTGVSQNPRHKITKRGQNVTFRCDPISEHNRLYWYRQTLGQGPEFLTYFQNEAQLEKSRLLSDRFSAERPKGSFSTLEIQRTEQGDSAMYLCASSSQRSEGCDAQFFGPGTRLTVL.

J is TRBJ1-1 and V is TRBV2; D is unclear. Trimming cost V 3 bases and J 2 bases, with 13 bases left between them. The CDR3 runs to 15 residues. Germline lookup yields CDR1 SNHLY and CDR2 FYNNEI. The CDR3, as DNA: TGTGCCAGCAGTGAGTCCCCCACTGTAAACACTGAAGCTTTCTTT. Encoded protein: CASSESPTVNTEAFF. The full variable domain, its missing parts supplied by reference TRBV2 and TRBJ1-1, is EPEVTQTPSHQVTQMGQEVILRCVPISNHLYFYWYRQILGQKVEFLVSFYNNEISEKSEIFDDQFSVERPDGSNFTLKIRSTKLEDSAMYFCASSESPTVNTEAFFGQGTRLTVV.

This clonotype was observed a few times. In nucleotides, the CDR3 is TGTGCCACCAGTGATAGCCTAGCATCGGAGACCCAGTACTTC. Its translation: CATSDSLASETQYF. The rearrangement joins TRBV24-1 to TRBJ2-5, with D tentatively TRBD2 (5 bases). V shed 3 bases and J shed 5 bases, with 12 bases lying between them. CDR1 and CDR2 (germline): KGHDR, SFDVKD. This CDR3 contains 14 residues.

J is TRBJ1-5 and V is TRBV29-1; D possibly corresponds to TRBD1 (6 bases). Trimming took 0 bases from V and 7 from J, leaving 13 bases between them. This CDR3 spans 14 amino acids. From germline, CDR1 is SQVTM and CDR2 ANQGSEA. CDR3 residues: CSVEEGGANQPQHF. The CDR3 coding sequence is TGCAGCGTTGAAGAGGGGGGGGCAAACCAGCCCCAGCATTTT.

The CDR3 DNA sequence: TGTGCCAGCATGAGGGGTCGGGACTATGGCTACACCTTC. Its protein is CASMRGRDYGYTF. The genes are TRBV2 and TRBJ1-2; a possible D gene is TRBD1 (5 bases). CDR3 length equals 13 residues. From germline, CDR1 is SNHLY and CDR2 FYNNEI. Trimming pared 7 bases from V and 3 bases from J, leaving 12 bases between.

The J gene is TRBJ2-5, the V gene TRBV5-8; tentative D call: TRBD2 (5 bases). Trimming pared 0 bases from V and 4 bases from J, leaving 10 bases between. The CDR3 has 14 residues. CDR1 is SGHTS, CDR2 YDEGEE, per germline. As DNA, the CDR3 is TGTGCCAGCAGCTTGGCGAGAGGGTCAGAGACCCAGTACTTC. It encodes CASSLARGSETQYF.

As regards this clonotype: At one of its ends the junction is not consistent with the germline gene, which may arise from a read error. V usage is TRBV7-2 and J usage is TRBJ1-1, with D perhaps matching TRBD1 (5 bases). In germline, CDR1 is SGHTA, CDR2 FQGNSA. The CDR3 loop spans 15 amino acids. The CDR3 coding sequence is TGTGCCAGCAGCTTAGAACGGGCCGCGGACACTGAAGCCTTCTTT. It specifies CASSLERAADTEAFF.

The CDR3 sequence: CASSFTTGSEAFFYEQYV. The CDR3 DNA is TGTGCCAGCAGCTTCACTACAGGGAGTGAAGCTTTCTTTTACGAGCAGTACGTC. The J gene is TRBJ2-7, the V gene TRBV7-8; D perhaps matches TRBD1 (6 bases). In germline, CDR1 is SGHVS, CDR2 FQNEAQ. The CDR3 consists of 18 residues. Between the trimmed V and J ends, which lost 3 bases and 4 bases, there was a span of 25 bases.

CDR3 coding DNA: TGTGCCAGCAGCCCCCTAGCGGGGGTCTACGAGCAGTACTTC. Its protein product is CASSPLAGVYEQYF. The chain employs TRBV14 and TRBJ2-7, with TRBD2 matching over 10 bases. V was pared by 4 bases and J by 3 bases, with 3 bases of the junction left unmatched. Per the germline V gene, CDR1 is SGHDN and CDR2 is FVKESK. This CDR3 is 14 amino acids long.

This clonotype was seen only a few times. This chain uses TRBV29-1 with TRBJ2-7; 7 nucleotides align to TRBD1. After removal of 6 bases from V and 4 bases from J, the junction contained 15 bases not matched to a gene. The CDR3 consists of 15 residues. Germline V gene lookup returns CDR1 SQVTM and CDR2 ANQGSEA. The CDR3 protein is CSVRRVSEGAYEQYV. The CDR3, as DNA: TGCAGCGTGAGAAGGGTGAGCGAGGGGGCTTACGAGCAGTACGTC.

Of note for this clonotype: The conserved phenylalanine or tryptophan is not found at the CDR3 terminus, so this likely reflects a read error. The limits of the CDR3 on the DNA are not certain, so only TCRdb's listed CDR3 is given. CDR3 amino acids: CASSFERNGGSD. This chain links TRBV7-9 with TRBJ2-3; the table calls TRBD1, which could not be checked here. The germline gives CDR1 SEHNR, CDR2 FQNEAQ (reference sequence). The CDR3 totals 12 residues, both ends included.

As concerns this clonotype: A junction end diverges from the germline sequence, so it may reflect a read error. This chain joins TRBV7-3 and TRBJ2-3; D is unclear. Per germline, CDR1 SGHTA and CDR2 FQGTGA. This CDR3 has 15 amino acids. The CDR3 reads CASSHSWDITDTQYF. The CDR3 nucleotides are TGTGCTAGCAGTCACTCTTGGGATATCACAGATACGCAGTATTTT.

The rearrangement joins TRBV10-3 to TRBJ2-7; D possibly corresponds to TRBD2 (5 bases). The CDR3 is 13 residues long. Trimming took 5 bases from V and 1 from J, leaving 9 bases between them. Germline assignment: CDR1 ENHRY and CDR2 SYGVKD. The CDR3 loop reads CAISRERSYEQYF. The CDR3 DNA is TGTGCCATCAGTCGGGAACGGTCCTACGAGCAGTACTTC.

Turning to this clonotype: A much larger clone is a single base away; this may be a read error. The conserved phenylalanine or tryptophan normally closing the CDR3 is absent here, so this likely arose from a read error. The DNA is omitted, as the CDR3 cannot be located on it reliably, and the CDR3 follows TCRdb's listing. The chain links TRBV7-9 to TRBJ2-3; the table's TRBD1 call for D was not verified on the DNA. The CDR3 sequence runs 13 residues, both termini included. Germline assignment: CDR1 SEHNR and CDR2 FQNEAQ (reference sequence). The CDR3 reads CASSLVHGELLFG.

The chain is built from TRBV11-3 and TRBJ1-2, with D perhaps matching TRBD1 (5 bases). Germline V gene sequence: CDR1 SGHNT, CDR2 YENEEA. Trimming took off 0 bases at V and 6 bases at J, with 17 bases between the two ends. The CDR3 consists of 16 residues. The CDR3 loop is CASSLDLTDSYDGYTF. CDR3 bases: TGTGCCAGCAGCTTAGATCTGACAGACAGCTATGATGGCTACACCTTC.

This chain uses TRBV15 with TRBJ2-1; 7 bases agree with TRBD1. This CDR3 comprises 14 residues. V trimming: 6 bases; J trimming: 3 bases; junction bases outside the gene matches: 5. Germline-derived CDR1 and CDR2 are LNHNV and YYDKDF (reference sequence). In DNA, the CDR3 is TGTGCCACCAGTCTCTCAGGGGGCTACAATGAGCAGTTCTTC. Its protein product is CATSLSGGYNEQFF.

V and J are TRBV7-9 and TRBJ2-5; 7 nucleotides match TRBD1. This CDR3 has 15 residues. J gave up 14 bases and V 0 bases, and 15 bases lay outside the gene matches. Germline V CDR1 and CDR2: SEHNR, FQNEAQ (reference sequence). CDR3 sequence: CASSLALTGNTKAYF. CDR3 DNA: TGTGCCAGCAGCTTAGCCCTGACAGGGAACACTAAAGCTTACTTC.

The chain recombines TRBV19 with TRBJ2-1, with D hard to call. Germline lookup yields CDR1 LNHDA and CDR2 SQIVND (reference sequence). The CDR3 loop spans 15 amino acids. V lost 3 bases to trimming and J lost 4 bases, with 13 bases between them. The CDR3 nucleotides read TGTGCCAGTAGTATGACGAGCGAGAGTTACAATGAGCAGTTCTTC. It encodes CASSMTSESYNEQFF.

Concerning this clonotype: At one boundary the junction diverges from the germline segment, which might be a read error. V is TRBV7-9 and J is TRBJ2-3, with D perhaps matching TRBD2 (6 bases). This CDR3 region has 13 residues. The germline V gene encodes CDR1 SEHNR and CDR2 FQNEAQ (reference sequence). CDR3 bases: TGTGCCTGCGAGGTAGCGGCCTACCAAAAGACCCAGTTC. This codes for CACEVAAYQKTQF.